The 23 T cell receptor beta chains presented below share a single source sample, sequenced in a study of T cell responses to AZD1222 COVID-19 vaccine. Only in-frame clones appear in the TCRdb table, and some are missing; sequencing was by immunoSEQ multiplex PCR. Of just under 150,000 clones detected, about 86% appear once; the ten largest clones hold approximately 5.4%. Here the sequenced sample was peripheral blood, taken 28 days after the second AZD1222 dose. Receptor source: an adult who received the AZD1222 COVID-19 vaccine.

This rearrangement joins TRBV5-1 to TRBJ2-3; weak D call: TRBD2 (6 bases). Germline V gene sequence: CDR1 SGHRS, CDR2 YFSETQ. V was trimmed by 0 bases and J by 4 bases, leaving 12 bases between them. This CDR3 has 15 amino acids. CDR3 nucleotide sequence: TGCGCCAGCAGCTTGGGGTCTAGCGTCGCAGATACGCAGTATTTT. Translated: CASSLGSSVADTQYF. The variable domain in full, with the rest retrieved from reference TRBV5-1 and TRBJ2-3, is KAGVTQTPRYLIKTRGQQVTLSCSPISGHRSVSWYQQTPGQGLQFLFEYFSETQRNKGNFPGRFSGRQFSNSRSEMNVSTLELGDSALYLCASSLGSSVADTQYFGPGTRLTVL.

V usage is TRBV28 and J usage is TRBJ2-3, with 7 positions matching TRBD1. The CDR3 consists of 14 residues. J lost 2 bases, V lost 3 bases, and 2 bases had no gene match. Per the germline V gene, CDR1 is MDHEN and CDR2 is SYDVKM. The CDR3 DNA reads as TGTGCCAGCAGTTTTGGGACAGCCACAGATACGCAGTATTTT. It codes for CASSFGTATDTQYF.

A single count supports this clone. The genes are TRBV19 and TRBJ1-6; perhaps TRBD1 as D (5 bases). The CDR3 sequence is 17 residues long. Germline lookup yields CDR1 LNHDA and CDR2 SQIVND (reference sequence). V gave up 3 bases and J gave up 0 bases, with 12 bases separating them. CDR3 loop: CASSIMKGSSYNSPLHF. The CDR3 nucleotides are TGTGCCAGTAGTATCATGAAGGGGAGCTCCTATAATTCACCCCTCCACTTT.

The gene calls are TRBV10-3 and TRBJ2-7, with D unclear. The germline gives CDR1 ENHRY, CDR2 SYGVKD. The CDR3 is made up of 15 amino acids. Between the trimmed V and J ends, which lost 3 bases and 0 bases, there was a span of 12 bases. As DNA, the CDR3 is TGTGCCATCAGTGAAAACGGAGTGAGCTCCTACGAGCAGTACTTC. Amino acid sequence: CAISENGVSSYEQYF.

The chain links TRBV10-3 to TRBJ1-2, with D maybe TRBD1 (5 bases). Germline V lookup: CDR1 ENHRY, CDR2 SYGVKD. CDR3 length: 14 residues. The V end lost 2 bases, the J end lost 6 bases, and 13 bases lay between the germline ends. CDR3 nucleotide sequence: TGTGCCATCAGTGAGACGCAGGGAAATAATGGCTACACCTTC. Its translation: CAISETQGNNGYTF.

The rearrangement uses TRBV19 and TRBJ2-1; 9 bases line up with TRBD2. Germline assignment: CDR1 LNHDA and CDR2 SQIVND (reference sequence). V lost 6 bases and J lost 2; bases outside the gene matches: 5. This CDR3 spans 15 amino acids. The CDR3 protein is CASRELAGAYNEQFF. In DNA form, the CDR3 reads TGTGCCAGTAGGGAATTAGCGGGGGCCTACAATGAGCAGTTCTTC.

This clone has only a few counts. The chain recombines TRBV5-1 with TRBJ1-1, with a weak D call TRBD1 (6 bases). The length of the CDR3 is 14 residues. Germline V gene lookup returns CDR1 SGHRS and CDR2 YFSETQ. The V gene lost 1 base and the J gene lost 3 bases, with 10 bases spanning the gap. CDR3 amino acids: CASSLKQGDTEAFF. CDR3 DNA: TGCGCCAGCAGCTTGAAACAGGGAGACACTGAAGCTTTCTTT.

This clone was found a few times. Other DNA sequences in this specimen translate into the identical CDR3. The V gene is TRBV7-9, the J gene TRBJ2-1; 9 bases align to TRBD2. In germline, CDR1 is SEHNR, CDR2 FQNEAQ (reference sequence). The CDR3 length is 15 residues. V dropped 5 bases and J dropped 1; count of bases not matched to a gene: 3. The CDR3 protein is CASSLSGSSYNEQFF. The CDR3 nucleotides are TGTGCCAGCAGCCTTAGCGGGAGTTCCTACAATGAGCAGTTCTTC.

The CDR3 nucleotides are TGTGCCAGCAGCTTGCTCGGCGAAACCACAGATACGCAGTATTTT. Its translation: CASSLLGETTDTQYF. This chain joins TRBV5-6 and TRBJ2-3; unclear D gene. Germline lookup yields CDR1 SGHDT and CDR2 YYEEEE. The length of the CDR3 is 15 residues. Trimming left V 1 base short and J 2 bases short, with 11 bases between.

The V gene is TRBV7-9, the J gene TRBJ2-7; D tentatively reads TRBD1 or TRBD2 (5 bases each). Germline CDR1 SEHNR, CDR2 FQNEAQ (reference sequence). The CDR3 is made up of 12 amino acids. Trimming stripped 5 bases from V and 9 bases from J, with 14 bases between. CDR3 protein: CASSHDGAGQYF. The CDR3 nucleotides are TGTGCCAGCAGCCACGACGGGGCAGGGCAGTACTTC.

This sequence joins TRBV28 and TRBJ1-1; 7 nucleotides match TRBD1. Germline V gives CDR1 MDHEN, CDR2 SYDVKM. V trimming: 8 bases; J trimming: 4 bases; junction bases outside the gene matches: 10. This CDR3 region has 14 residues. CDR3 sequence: CASCRQGGFTEAFF. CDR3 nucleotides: TGTGCCAGCTGCAGACAGGGAGGGTTCACTGAAGCTTTCTTT.

For the CDR3, the DNA is TGTGCCAGCAGCGTGCGGGACAGTAGCTACGAGCAGTACTTC. It is translated as CASSVRDSSYEQYF. V is TRBV11-2 and J is TRBJ2-7, with D maybe TRBD1 (7 bases). Looked up from germline, CDR1 is SGHAT and CDR2 is FQNNGV. The CDR3 consists of 14 residues. V lost 5 bases and J lost 3, with 14 bases in between.

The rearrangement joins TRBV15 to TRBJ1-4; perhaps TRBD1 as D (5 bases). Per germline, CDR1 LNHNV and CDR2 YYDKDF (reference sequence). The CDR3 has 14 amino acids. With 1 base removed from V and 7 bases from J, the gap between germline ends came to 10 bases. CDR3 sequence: CATSRAGVGEKLFF. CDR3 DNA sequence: TGTGCCACCAGCAGAGCGGGGGTGGGTGAAAAACTGTTTTTT.

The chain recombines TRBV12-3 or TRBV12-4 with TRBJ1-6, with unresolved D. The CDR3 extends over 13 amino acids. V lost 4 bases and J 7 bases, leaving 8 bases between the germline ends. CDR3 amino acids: CASSSLLNSPLHF. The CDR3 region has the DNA TGTGCCAGCAGTTCCCTATTGAATTCACCCCTCCACTTT.

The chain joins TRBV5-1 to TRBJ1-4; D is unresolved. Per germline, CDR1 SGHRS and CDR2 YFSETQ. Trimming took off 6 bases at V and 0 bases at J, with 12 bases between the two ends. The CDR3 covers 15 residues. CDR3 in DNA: TGCGCCAGCAAGGAAGAGGCTGCAACTAATGAAAAACTGTTTTTT. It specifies CASKEEAATNEKLFF.

As DNA, the CDR3 is TGTGCCAGCAGCCAAGAACTAGTAAGGGCCGGGGAGCTGTTTTTT. Amino acids: CASSQELVRAGELFF. The chain recombines TRBV4-2 with TRBJ2-2, with a possible D match to TRBD2 (5 bases). The CDR3 covers 15 residues. Germline V gives CDR1 LGHNA, CDR2 YNFKEQ. Trimming stripped 0 bases from V and 6 bases from J, with 11 bases between.

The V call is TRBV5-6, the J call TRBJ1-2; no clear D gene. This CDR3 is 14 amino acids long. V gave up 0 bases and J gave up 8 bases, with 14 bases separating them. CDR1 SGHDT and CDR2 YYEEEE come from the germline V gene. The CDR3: CASSLGAGVGGYTF. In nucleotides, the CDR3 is TGTGCCAGCAGCTTGGGGGCTGGGGTCGGAGGCTACACCTTC.

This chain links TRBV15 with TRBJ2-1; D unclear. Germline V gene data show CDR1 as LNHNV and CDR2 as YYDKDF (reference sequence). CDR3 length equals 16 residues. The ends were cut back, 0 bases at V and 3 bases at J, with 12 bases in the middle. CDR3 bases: TGTGCCACCAGCAGAGAGGTCAGCCTTATCTACAATGAGCAGTTCTTC. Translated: CATSREVSLIYNEQFF.

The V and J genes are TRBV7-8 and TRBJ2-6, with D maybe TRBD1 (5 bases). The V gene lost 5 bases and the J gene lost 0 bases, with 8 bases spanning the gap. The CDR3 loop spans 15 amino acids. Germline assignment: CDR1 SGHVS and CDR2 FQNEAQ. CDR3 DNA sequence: TGTGCCAGCAGCCCAGGGATCTCTGGGGCCAACGTCCTGACTTTC. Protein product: CASSPGISGANVLTF.

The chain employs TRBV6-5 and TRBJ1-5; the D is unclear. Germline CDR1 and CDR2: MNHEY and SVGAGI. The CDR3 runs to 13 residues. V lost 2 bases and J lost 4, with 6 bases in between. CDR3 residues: CASSYVRNQPQHF. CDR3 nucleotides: TGTGCCAGCAGTTACGTCAGAAATCAGCCCCAGCATTTT.

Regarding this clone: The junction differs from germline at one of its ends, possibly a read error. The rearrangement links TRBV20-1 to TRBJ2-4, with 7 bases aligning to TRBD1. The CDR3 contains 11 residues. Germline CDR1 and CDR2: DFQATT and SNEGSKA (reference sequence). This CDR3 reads CSAAQGVIEYF. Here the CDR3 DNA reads TGCAGTGCTGCCCAGGGGGTCATTGAGTACTTC.

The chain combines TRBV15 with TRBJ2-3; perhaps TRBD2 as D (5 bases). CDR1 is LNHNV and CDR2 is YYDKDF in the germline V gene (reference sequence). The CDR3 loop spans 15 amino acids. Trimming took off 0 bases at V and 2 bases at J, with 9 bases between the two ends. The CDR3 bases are TGTGCCACCAGCAGAGATTCAGGACTCACAGATACGCAGTATTTT. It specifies CATSRDSGLTDTQYF.

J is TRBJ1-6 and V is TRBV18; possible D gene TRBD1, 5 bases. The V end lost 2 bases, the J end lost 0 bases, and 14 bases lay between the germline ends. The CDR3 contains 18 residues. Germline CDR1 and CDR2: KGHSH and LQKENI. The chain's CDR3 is CASSPMDIQSSYNSPLHF. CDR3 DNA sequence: TGTGCCAGCTCACCAATGGACATTCAGAGCTCCTATAATTCACCCCTCCACTTT.